This T cell receptor (beta chain) was captured by sequencing in a study of cytomegalovirus exposure and HLA in healthy donors. The CDR3 contains 14 residues. Germline lookup yields CDR1 GTSNPN and CDR2 SVGIG (reference sequence). V lost 3 bases, J lost 0 bases, and 10 bases lay in between. Study-wide results and caveats: Later genetic work tied a missense DCLRE1C variant to beta-chain V and J trimming.

13 Jbeta primers and 60 Vbeta primers were used for the PCR. Data came from immunoSEQ multiplex PCR; TCRdb stores just in-frame clones and leaves some out. The sample shows some 150,000 clones, approximately 80% of them seen only once. As to this clone: Its specificity is unknown.

The sample comprised PBMCs. V and J are TRBV30 and TRBJ2-3; tentative D call: TRBD1 (5 bases). The sequence came from a woman aged 40 to 50 in good health and CMV-seropositive. This CDR3 is CAWRTGGSTDTQYF. CDR3 bases: TGTGCCTGGAGAACAGGTGGGAGCACAGATACGCAGTATTTT.